This T cell receptor beta chain is drawn from a study of T cell responses to AZD1222 COVID-19 vaccine. Study observations and caveats: The sample set comprised mostly white British donors with more females, and clonal diversity was possibly underestimated.

Between the trimmed V and J ends, which lost 2 bases and 5 bases, there was a span of 11 bases. This CDR3 is 14 amino acids long. CDR1 and CDR2 from the germline V gene are SGHDT and YYEEEE. Of note for this clone: Its antigen remains unknown.

The table came from immunoSEQ multiplex PCR; TCRdb's copy has only in-frame clones and leaves some out. Found here are 130,000 or so clones, roughly 94% of them singletons; the top ten hold roughly 7%. This TCR came from an adult in good health. The specimen comprised peripheral blood, sampled on day 0 of AZD1222 vaccination. This chain uses TRBV5-6 with TRBJ2-1; D call uncertain. CDR3 DNA sequence: TGTGCCAGCAGCTTCATGGAAGCGAACAATGAGCAGTTCTTC. Translated: CASSFMEANNEQFF.